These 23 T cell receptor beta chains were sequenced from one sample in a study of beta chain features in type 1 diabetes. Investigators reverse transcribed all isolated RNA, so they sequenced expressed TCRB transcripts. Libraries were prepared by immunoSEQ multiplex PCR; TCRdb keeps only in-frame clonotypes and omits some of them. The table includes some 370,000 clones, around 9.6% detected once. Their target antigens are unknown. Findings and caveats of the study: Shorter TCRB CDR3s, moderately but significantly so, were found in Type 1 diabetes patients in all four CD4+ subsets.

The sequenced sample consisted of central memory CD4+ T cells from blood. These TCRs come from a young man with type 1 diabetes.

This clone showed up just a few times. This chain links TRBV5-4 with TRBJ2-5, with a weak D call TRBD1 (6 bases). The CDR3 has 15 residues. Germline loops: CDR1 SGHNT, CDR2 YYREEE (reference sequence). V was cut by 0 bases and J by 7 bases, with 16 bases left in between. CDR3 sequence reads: CASSLASGAGGTQYF. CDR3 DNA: TGTGCCAGCAGCTTGGCCTCAGGGGCGGGTGGGACCCAGTACTTC.

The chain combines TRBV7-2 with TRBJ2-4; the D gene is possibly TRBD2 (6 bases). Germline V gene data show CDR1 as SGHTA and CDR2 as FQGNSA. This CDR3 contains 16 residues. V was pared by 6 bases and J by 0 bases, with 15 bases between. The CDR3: CASSTGLQIAKNIQYF. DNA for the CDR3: TGTGCCAGCAGTACGGGACTCCAGATAGCCAAAAACATTCAGTACTTC.

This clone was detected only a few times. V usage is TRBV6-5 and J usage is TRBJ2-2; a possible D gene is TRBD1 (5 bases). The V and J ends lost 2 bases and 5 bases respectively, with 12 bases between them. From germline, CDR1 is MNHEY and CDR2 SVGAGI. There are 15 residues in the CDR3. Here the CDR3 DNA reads TGTGCCAGCAGTTACCGTGGACAACCGACCGGGGAGCTGTTTTTT. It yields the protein CASSYRGQPTGELFF.

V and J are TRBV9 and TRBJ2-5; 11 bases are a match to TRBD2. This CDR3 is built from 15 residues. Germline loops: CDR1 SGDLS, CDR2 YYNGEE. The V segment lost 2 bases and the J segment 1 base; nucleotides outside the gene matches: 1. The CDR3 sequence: CASSVTSGTQETQYF. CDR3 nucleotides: TGTGCCAGCAGCGTGACTAGCGGGACCCAAGAGACCCAGTACTTC.

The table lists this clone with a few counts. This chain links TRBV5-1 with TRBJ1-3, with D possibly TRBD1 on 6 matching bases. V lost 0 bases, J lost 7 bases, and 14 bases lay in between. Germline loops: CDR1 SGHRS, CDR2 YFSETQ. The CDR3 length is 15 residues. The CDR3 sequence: CASSLDVGQLNTIYF. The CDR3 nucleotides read TGCGCCAGCAGCTTGGATGTAGGACAGCTGAACACCATATATTTT.

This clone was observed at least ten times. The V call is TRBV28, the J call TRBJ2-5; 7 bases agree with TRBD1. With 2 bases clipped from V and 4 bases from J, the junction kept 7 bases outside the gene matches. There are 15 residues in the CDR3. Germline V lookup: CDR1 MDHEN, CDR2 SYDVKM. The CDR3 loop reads CASSLGARQGETQYF. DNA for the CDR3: TGTGCCAGCAGTTTAGGGGCGAGACAGGGAGAGACCCAGTACTTC.

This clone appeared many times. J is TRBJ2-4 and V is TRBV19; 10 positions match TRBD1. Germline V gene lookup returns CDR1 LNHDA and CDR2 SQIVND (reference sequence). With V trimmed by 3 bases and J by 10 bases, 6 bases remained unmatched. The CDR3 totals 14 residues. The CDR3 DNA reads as TGTGCCAGTAGTATTGGGGACAGGGGTACTATTCAGTACTTC. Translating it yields CASSIGDRGTIQYF.

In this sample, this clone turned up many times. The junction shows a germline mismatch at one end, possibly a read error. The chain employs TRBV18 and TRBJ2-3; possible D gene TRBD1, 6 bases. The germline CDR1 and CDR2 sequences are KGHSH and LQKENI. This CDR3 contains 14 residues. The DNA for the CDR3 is TGTGCCAGCTCACCCTCCAGGGGCACGGATACGCAGTATTTT. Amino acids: CASSPSRGTDTQYF.

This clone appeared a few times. CDR3 loop: CSVLSSGLELTGQFF. For the CDR3, the DNA is TGCAGCGTTTTATCCTCGGGACTCGAACTGACAGGGCAGTTCTTC. The chain is built from TRBV29-1 and TRBJ2-1; D might be TRBD1 or TRBD2, each matching 6 bases. The CDR3 consists of 15 residues. Germline V lookup: CDR1 SQVTM, CDR2 ANQGSEA. V shed 5 bases and J shed 12 bases, with 26 bases lying between them.

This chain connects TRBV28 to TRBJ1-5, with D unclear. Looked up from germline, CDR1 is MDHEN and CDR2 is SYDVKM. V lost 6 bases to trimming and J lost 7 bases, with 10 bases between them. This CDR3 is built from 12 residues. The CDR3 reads CASRSLGQPQHF. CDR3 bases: TGTGCCAGCAGGTCCCTAGGCCAGCCCCAGCATTTT.

CDR3 sequence (DNA): TGTGCCAGCAGAAGAGGGGGTAGTATCACTGAAGCTTTCTTT. As protein: CASRRGGSITEAFF. The chain uses TRBV27 and TRBJ1-1; D perhaps matches TRBD1 (6 bases). Trimming left V 6 bases short and J 4 bases short, with 15 bases between. Germline V gives CDR1 MNHEY, CDR2 SMNVEV (reference sequence). CDR3 length: 14 amino acids.

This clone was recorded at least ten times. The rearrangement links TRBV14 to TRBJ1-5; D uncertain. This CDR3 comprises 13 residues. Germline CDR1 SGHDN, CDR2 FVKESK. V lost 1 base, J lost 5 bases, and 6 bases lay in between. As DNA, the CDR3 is TGTGCCAGCAGCCAAGGGGCGGATCAGCCCCAGCATTTT. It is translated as CASSQGADQPQHF.

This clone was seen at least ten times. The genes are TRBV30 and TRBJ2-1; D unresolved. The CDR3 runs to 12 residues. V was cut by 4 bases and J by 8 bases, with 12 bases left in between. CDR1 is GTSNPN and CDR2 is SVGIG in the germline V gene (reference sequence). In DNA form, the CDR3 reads TGTGCCTGGACCCGACTCGGCGATGAGCAGTTCTTC. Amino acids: CAWTRLGDEQFF.

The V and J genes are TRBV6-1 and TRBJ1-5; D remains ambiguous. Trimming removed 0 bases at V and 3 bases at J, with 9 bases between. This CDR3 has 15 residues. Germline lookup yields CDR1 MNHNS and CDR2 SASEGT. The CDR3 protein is CASSEAGGLNQPQHF. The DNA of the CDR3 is TGTGCCAGCAGTGAAGCGGGAGGACTCAATCAGCCCCAGCATTTT.

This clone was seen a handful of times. In DNA, the CDR3 is TGTGCCATCAGTGCTACAGGGGGCGGCGAGCAGTACTTC. It yields the protein CAISATGGGEQYF. This chain connects TRBV10-3 to TRBJ2-7; 9 positions agree with TRBD1. Germline V gives CDR1 ENHRY, CDR2 SYGVKD. With 4 bases clipped from V and 6 bases from J, the junction kept 4 bases outside the gene matches. This CDR3 region has 13 residues.

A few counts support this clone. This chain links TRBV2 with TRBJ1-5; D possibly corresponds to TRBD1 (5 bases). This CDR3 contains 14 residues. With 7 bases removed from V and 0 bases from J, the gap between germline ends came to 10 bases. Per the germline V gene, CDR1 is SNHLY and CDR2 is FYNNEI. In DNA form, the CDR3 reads TGTGCCAGCAATCGACAGATTAGCAATCAGCCCCAGCATTTT. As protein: CASNRQISNQPQHF.

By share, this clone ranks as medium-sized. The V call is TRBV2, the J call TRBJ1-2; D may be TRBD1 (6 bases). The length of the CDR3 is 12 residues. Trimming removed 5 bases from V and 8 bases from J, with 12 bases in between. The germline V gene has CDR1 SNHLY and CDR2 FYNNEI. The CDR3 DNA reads TGTGCCAGCAGTTCTACAGGGAGCGGCTACACCTTC. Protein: CASSSTGSGYTF. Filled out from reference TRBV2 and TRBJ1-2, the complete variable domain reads EPEVTQTPSHQVTQMGQEVILRCVPISNHLYFYWYRQILGQKVEFLVSFYNNEISEKSEIFDDQFSVERPDGSNFTLKIRSTKLEDSAMYFCASSSTGSGYTFGSGTRLTVV.

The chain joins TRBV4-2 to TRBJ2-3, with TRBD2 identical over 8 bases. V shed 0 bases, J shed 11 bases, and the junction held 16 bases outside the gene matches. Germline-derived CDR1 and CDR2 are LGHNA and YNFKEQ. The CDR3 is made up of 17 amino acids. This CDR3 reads CASSQDAGASGRMGQYF. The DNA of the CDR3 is TGTGCCAGCAGCCAAGATGCCGGGGCGAGCGGGAGAATGGGGCAGTATTTT.

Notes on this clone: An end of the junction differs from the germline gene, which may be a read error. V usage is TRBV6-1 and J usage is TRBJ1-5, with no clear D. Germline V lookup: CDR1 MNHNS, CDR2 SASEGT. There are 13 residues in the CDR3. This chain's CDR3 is CAISEPDGKPQHF. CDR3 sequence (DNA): TGTGCCATCAGTGAGCCGGATGGGAAGCCCCAGCATTTT.

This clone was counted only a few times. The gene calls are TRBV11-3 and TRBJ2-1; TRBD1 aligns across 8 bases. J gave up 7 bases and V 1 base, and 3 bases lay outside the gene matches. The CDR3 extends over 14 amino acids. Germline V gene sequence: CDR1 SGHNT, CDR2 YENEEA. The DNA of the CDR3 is TGTGCCAGCAGCTTAGGGACAGGGCGGAATGAGCAGTTCTTC. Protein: CASSLGTGRNEQFF.

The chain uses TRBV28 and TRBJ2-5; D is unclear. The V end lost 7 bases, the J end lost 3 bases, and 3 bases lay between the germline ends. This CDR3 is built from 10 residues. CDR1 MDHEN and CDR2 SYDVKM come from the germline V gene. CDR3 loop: CASKEETQYF. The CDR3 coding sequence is TGTGCCAGCAAGGAAGAGACCCAGTACTTC.

The CDR3 DNA follows: TGTGCCAGCATGACGGGACAGCACTACGAGCAGTACTTC. It is translated as CASMTGQHYEQYF. This chain links TRBV28 with TRBJ2-7; 7 bases are a match to TRBD1. The length of the CDR3 is 13 residues. CDR1 and CDR2 (germline): MDHEN, SYDVKM. V shed 7 bases, J shed 3 bases, and the junction held 6 bases outside the gene matches.

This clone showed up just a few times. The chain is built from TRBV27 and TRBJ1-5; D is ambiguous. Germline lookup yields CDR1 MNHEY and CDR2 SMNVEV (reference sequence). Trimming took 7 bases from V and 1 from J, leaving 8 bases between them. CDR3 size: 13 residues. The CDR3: CASMGGSNQPQHF. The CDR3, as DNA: TGTGCCAGCATGGGAGGGAGCAATCAGCCCCAGCATTTT.